The clone carrying this T cell receptor (beta chain) was seen many times. The antigen remains undetermined. The source of the sample is a study of regulatory T cells in long-lasting Graves disease. Findings of the study overall: The number of shared public clonotypes was higher in persistent patients (around 2,700) than new patients (more than 850). Persistent cases favored TRBV28, TRBJ1-2 and TRBJ2-5.

TCR beta libraries were built with iRepertoire HTBI primers and Arm-PCR of CDR3 regions. Per the original methods: Taken together, the samples had 55 to 70 TRBV and roughly 14 TRBJ segments identified. TCRdb analysed the multiplex PCR reads with MiXCR anew, one entry per CDR3 protein. The V and J calls were not made by the authors but by TCRdb's processing. The sample shows roughly 380,000 distinct CDR3 sequences, roughly 15% of them seen only once. Time point here: newly diagnosed GD, antithyroid drugs for less than 3 months. PBMCs were the source of the RNA used for TCR sequencing. The V and J ends lost 5 bases and 9 bases, in that order; junction bases with no gene match: 10. There are 15 residues in the CDR3.

The V gene is TRBV12-3 or TRBV12-4, the J gene TRBJ1-2; 12 bases agree with TRBD1. Material: peripheral blood mononuclear cells (PBMCs), obtained at new diagnosis, from a patient treated with antithyroid drugs. The source is a female donor with Graves disease. This CDR3 reads CASSTTGTGGISYTF. In DNA, the CDR3 is TGTGCCAGCAGTACGACCGGGACAGGGGGCATAAGCTACACCTTC.